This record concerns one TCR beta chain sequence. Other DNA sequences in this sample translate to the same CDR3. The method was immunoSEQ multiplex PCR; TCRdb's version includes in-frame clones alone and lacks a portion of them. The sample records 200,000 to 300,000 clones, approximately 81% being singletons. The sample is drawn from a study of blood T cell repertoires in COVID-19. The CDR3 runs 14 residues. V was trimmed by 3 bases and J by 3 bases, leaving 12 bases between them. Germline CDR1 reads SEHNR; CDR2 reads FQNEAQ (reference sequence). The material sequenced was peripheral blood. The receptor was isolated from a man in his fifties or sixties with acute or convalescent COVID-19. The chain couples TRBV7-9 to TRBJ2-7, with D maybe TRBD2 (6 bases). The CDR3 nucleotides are TGTGCCAGCAGCTTGGGGGGAGGCAGCTACGAGCAGTACTTC. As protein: CASSLGGGSYEQYF.